The sequence of this T cell receptor (beta chain) was determined in a study of shared clonotypes between healthy human individuals. The overall study: Each donor's CD4 naive and CD4 memory cells filled three plates apiece, CD8 naive two, and CD8 memory one.

Study-level results: What limited the represented genetic and exposure-history diversity was the small number of donors.

Points on this clone: The antigen is undetermined.

CDR1 and CDR2 from the germline V gene are SGHRS and YFSETQ. Trimming stripped 4 bases from V and 2 bases from J, with 15 bases between. The CDR3 length is 16 residues. Assay execution proceeded at the deep level. Genomic DNA (from each subset) was split evenly across several immunoSEQ plates. The data were produced by immunoSEQ multiplex PCR, yet TCRdb's version contains in-frame clones alone and is incomplete. The sample holds 2,500,000 or so clones, 85% to 95% seen once. What was sequenced was naive CD4+ T cells from PBMCs. Subset in this sample: CD45RA+ positively selected. This receptor was taken from a man aged 18 to 30 in good health. Some clones in this sample may be carry-over from other donors' samples. This chain joins TRBV5-1 and TRBJ1-4; D is perhaps TRBD1 (6 bases). The CDR3 protein is CASSLVLDSTNEKLFF. In DNA, the CDR3 is TGCGCCAGCAGCCTAGTACTGGACAGTACTAATGAAAAACTGTTTTTT.